This T cell receptor beta chain appears in the sequencing data of a study of blood T cell repertoires in COVID-19 (dated by TCRdb to 2018 to 2020). Some background on the complete study: Samples from collaborators originated in the United States, Italy and Spain and spanned both the acute and convalescent phases of COVID-19. The prospective study material was composed of cDNA or gDNA derived from T cells, B-cell-depleted T cells, or PBMCs. The dataset comprised deeply sampled blood TCRbeta repertoires from subjects exposed to, actively infected with, or recovered from COVID-19. The repertoires were released in a freely available public database intended as a resource for research on the immune response to SARS-CoV-2. The samples were drawn from two sources: the first 160 participants of the ongoing ImmuneRACE study, and approximately 1,300 subjects contributed by 6 global collaborators. The sample metadata nearly always contained a de-identified subject ID, COVID-19 status, age in years and sex. Where HLA class I and class II types were available, the types were taken from metadata supplied by the sample provider, not from assay-based typing.

As regards this clone: Its antigen remains unidentified. The record has no base qualities; no much larger clone is one base away.

In the prospective study, participants were roughly 18 to 100 years old, resided in 20 to 30 geographic areas of the United States, and were enrolled through a virtual design. To assign participants to cohorts, the prospective study relied on clinical history that participants themselves reported in a screening survey and a study questionnaire. Exposed participants were defined as having been in contact with someone with a PCR-confirmed or clinician-diagnosed COVID-19 case within 2 weeks of study entry. In the prospective study, mobile phlebotomists collected whole blood, serum and a nasopharyngeal or oropharyngeal swab from each participant. Prospective study participants could optionally give additional blood draws and questionnaires over an approximately two-month period. Prospective study blood samples were shipped either frozen or at room temperature before DNA extraction. Overall study outcomes, separate from this receptor: The amount of clinical and demographic metadata varied by source and participant and was provided uncurated.

The immunoSEQ Assay, a bias-controlled multiplex PCR, was used to amplify TCRbeta CDR3 regions from genomic DNA. The authors' pipeline ran thus. Within the assay, amplification of reference gene primers was used to estimate how many nucleated cells each sample contained. To quantify the absolute abundance of each unique TCRbeta CDR3 rearrangement, sequence reads were collapsed and filtered. Productive Simpson clonality was computed per sample as the square root of Simpson's diversity index over productive rearrangements. Sourced from immuneACCESS, this table was stored by TCRdb with only in-frame sequences that have V and J called. A share of the clones is absent; for the studies checked, an unresolved V gene accounts for under half, and the remainder has no known explanation. The V and J calls and clone size come from that table; D and trimming were worked out from the DNA. The sample table shows about 300,000 clones, and 89% are seen once. The ten largest clones take up less than 3% of the sample.

The CDR3, cysteine through phenylalanine, is 14 amino acids long. Just CDR3 DNA is preserved here, 42 bases in frame from base 1. V loses 7 bases at its end and J loses 6 bases; junction bases beyond the gene matches: 4. The chain is assembled from TRBV23-1 and TRBJ1-6; 9 central nucleotides agree with TRBD1. TRBV23-1 is sorted into the ORF group, with uncertain function. The sample comprised PBMCs or T cells enriched from blood (not recorded which). The receptor's source is a woman between 50 and 59 years old who had been exposed to COVID-19. The DNA is TGCGCCAGCAAAGGGACAGGGAGTAATTCACCCCTCCACTTT. This gives the protein CASKGTGSNSPLHF.